A single T cell receptor (beta chain) is shown here with its context. The antigen is undetermined. The genes and germline here are from mouse. The missing CDR3 end, 4 residues past where the read stops, is filled in from the germline J gene. Isolated RNA was reverse transcribed into cDNA used as the sequencing template. Measured with immunoSEQ multiplex PCR; TCRdb has only the in-frame clones, and not every one. The sample holds approximately 1,600 clones, and no clone turns up only once. The source of the sample is a study of CD8+ T cells in alopecia areata. Study information: Each recipient was an approximately 6-10-week-old female C3H/HeJ mouse given skin from an approximately 6-13-month-old C3H/HeJ donor with spontaneous alopecia.

Study-level findings and limits: When scalp samples are sequenced, resident alphabeta T cells of normal skin are also captured.

The CDR3 covers 15 residues. CDR1 is MSHET, CDR2 SYDVDS, per germline. The source is a C3H/HeJ mouse with alopecia areata. Mouse MHC haplotype: H2-k. The V and J genes are TRBV29 and TRBJ2-5; 10 bases agree with TRBD2. Sequenced sample: skin. CDR3 DNA (partial): TGTGCTAGCAGTTTATACGGGACTGGGGAAGAC. This translates into CASSLYGTGED. The CDR3 in its entirety is CASSLYGTGEDTQYF.